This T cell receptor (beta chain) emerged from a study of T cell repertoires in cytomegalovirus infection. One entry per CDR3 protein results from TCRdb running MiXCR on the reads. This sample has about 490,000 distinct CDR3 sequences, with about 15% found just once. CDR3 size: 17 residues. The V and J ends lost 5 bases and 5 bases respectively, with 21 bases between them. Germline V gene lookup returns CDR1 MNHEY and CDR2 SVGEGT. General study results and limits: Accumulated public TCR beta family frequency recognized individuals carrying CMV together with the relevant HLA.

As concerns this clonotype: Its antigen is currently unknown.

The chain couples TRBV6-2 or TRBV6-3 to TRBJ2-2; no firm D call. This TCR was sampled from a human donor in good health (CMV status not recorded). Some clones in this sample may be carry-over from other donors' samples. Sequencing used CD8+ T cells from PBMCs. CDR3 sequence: CASSLGPIRTWTGELFF. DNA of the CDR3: TGTGCCAGCAGTCTTGGCCCGATCAGGACGTGGACCGGGGAGCTGTTTTTT.